This TCR beta chain was found in a study of cytomegalovirus exposure and HLA in healthy donors. The V gene lost 5 bases and the J gene lost 4 bases, with 3 bases spanning the gap. From germline, CDR1 is MNHNS and CDR2 SASEGT. The CDR3 runs 11 residues. Details on this clone: Antigen unknown. In the same sample, other DNA sequences code for this CDR3.

13 Jbeta primers and 60 Vbeta primers were used for the PCR. The assay was immunoSEQ multiplex PCR, and TCRdb's table has in-frame clones only and misses some. The sample lists around 140,000 clones; around 74% were seen once. Study conclusions and caveats: Later on, an analysis found that several of the most significant clusters appeared to be linked to common viral pathogens, which included parvovirus B19. It has been reported that TCR beta sequences accurately predicted the HLA-A and HLA-B alleles of most subjects. Most TCR sequences proved rare, with some public TCRs found in many donors.

The sequence was collected from a male donor in good health and CMV-seronegative. The chain links TRBV6-1 to TRBJ1-5; D is unresolved. Specimen: PBMCs. CDR3 protein: CASSSNQPQHF. The CDR3, as DNA: TGTGCCAGCAGTTCAAATCAGCCCCAGCATTTT.